This T cell receptor beta chain was identified in a study of blood T cell repertoires in COVID-19. The overall study: Donors in the United States, Italy and Spain gave samples during acute or convalescent COVID-19.

Libraries were prepared by immunoSEQ multiplex PCR; TCRdb keeps only in-frame clonotypes and omits some of them. The top ten hold 10% to 15% of the sample, which has just under 100,000 clones, 70% to 90% seen once. Germline-derived CDR1 and CDR2 are SGHAT and FQNNGV. The CDR3 consists of 15 residues. Germline trimming cut 3 bases from V and 6 bases from J; bases unmatched to any gene: 8. This sequence originates from an older woman in a cohort sampled during active or convalescent COVID-19. The gene calls are TRBV11-2 and TRBJ2-4, with 7 nucleotides matching TRBD2. Sequencing input: peripheral blood. In DNA, the CDR3 is TGTGCCAGCAGCTTCGCTACGGGGGGAGGAAACATTCAGTACTTC. Protein sequence: CASSFATGGGNIQYF.